The source of this T cell receptor beta chain is a study of neurological immune-mediated disorders (dated by TCRdb to about 2019). In the study overall: Among the 34 multiple sclerosis patients, relapsing-remitting MS was present in some 30 and secondary progressive MS was present in 3. Peripheral blood TCR-beta repertoires from patients with HTLV-I-associated myelopathy (HAM/TSP), patients with multiple sclerosis, and healthy controls were compared in the study using UMI-based sequencing. The 106 TCR-beta libraries covered PBMC samples along with longitudinal samples, technical triplicates, and paired sorted CD4+ and CD8+ T-cell subsets. The cohort included 60 to 75 subjects: about 15 with HAM/TSP, around 34 with multiple sclerosis, and 20 healthy controls. What the work shows at the level of the full study, not this receptor alone: No clinical or MRI features were associated with the MS cluster, and the authors said that larger cohorts are needed. Phylogenetic analysis grouped repertoires from 18 of 34 MS patients into a cluster of related CDR3 sequences, suggesting a possible repertoire-level signature. TCR clonal expansion was highest in HAM/TSP patients and lowest in MS patients, with MS patients falling below even healthy controls. No identical CDR3 amino acid sequences were found to be shared among expanded clones across subjects, suggesting that TCR-beta repertoires were private in all groups.

Unsorted PBMC libraries were generated from 2 million PBMCs stored in RNAlater at -80 °C until RNA extraction. Multiple sclerosis patients were enrolled in a US clinical protocol evaluating disease progression by magnetic resonance imaging. Peripheral blood was subjected to Ficoll-Hypaque density gradient centrifugation to isolate PBMCs, which were then cryopreserved in liquid nitrogen. According to the germline V gene (reference sequence), CDR1 reads DFQATT and CDR2 reads SNEGSKA. V is cut back by 6 bases and J by 5 bases, with 3 bases in the junction unmatched. Inclusive of the bounding cysteine and phenylalanine, the CDR3 is 12 residues long. Solely the CDR3 DNA is kept, with 36 bases framed from the first base. cDNA was synthesized by template-switch 5'RACE using a primer carrying a 10-nucleotide random unique molecular identifier by which each TCR transcript was tagged. Over 180 million TCR-beta sequences, covering 15-18 subjects, were produced in each sequencing run. The RNeasy kit was used for extraction of total RNA. Using the KAPA Real-time Library Amplification kit, TCR-beta VDJ regions were amplified with primers for the TCR constant region and the 5'RACE anchor. A first PCR added sample indexes and Illumina adaptors, and a second PCR then raised library yield. After Ampure bead purification, the TCR product of roughly 650 bp was size-selected on a 2% E-gel SizeSelection system. Before pooling, library quality was assessed on a Bioanalyzer, concentration was determined with Qubit, and library quantification was performed with the Kapa Library Quantification kit. An Illumina HiSeq 2500 was used to sequence the libraries paired-end at 2 x 150 bp. To increase sequence diversity, about 25-30% phiX was spiked into each library pool. The authors' analysis ran thus. The UMI-based MiGEC pipeline processed quality-filtered reads and removed over 80% of raw TCR sequences during error correction. VDJ genes were aligned to IMGT germline references, and clonotypes were defined by unique CDR3 amino acid sequence plus V-J genes. VDJtools evaluated clonal expansion, Shannon diversity and CDR3 relatedness (CalcPairwiseDistances, ClusterSamples); CLCbio workbench built phylogenetic trees. A clone was classed as expanded if it had 8 or more unique UMIs, a cutoff based on coefficient-of-variation modelling across technical triplicates. Using fastp at Q25 and MiXCR, TCRdb reprocessed the public reads and kept productive beta chains. For every CDR3 protein sequence, its rows merge into one entry that carries the most common genes and DNA. TCRdb's processing, not the study's, gives the V and J calls here. The sample includes 39,000 or so distinct CDR3 sequences, with about 2.5% observed a single time. The ten most abundant clones make up 9% to 15% of the sample.

This clonotype is categorized as medium-sized (0.01 to 0.1%). There is no known antigen for this receptor. No quality values exist for individual bases; no much larger clone is one base distant. The chain was built from TRBV20-1 and TRBJ1-1, and 10 bases in between align with TRBD1. The receptor's source is a young man with multiple sclerosis. Sequenced material: PBMCs. The DNA is TGCAGTGCGGGGACAGGGGAAACTGAAGCTTTCTTT. It specifies CSAGTGETEAFF.